This paragraph covers one TCR beta chain sequence. The antigen this receptor binds is unknown. No base-level quality is on record; no much larger clone is a single base apart. This sample was included in a study of blood T cell repertoires in COVID-19 (dated by TCRdb to the early 2020s). Background on the whole study: Samples covering the acute and convalescent phases of COVID-19 were provided by collaborators in the United States, Italy and Spain. The prospective study material was composed of cDNA or gDNA derived from T cells, B-cell-depleted T cells, or PBMCs. Samples came from the ongoing ImmuneRACE study (first 160 participants) plus 1,254 subjects from 6 global collaborators. Where available, HLA class I and class II types were taken from metadata supplied by the sample provider and were not determined by assay-based typing. The repertoires were released in a freely available public database intended as a resource for research on the immune response to SARS-CoV-2. The sample metadata nearly always contained a de-identified subject ID, COVID-19 status, age in years and sex. Deeply sampled blood TCRbeta repertoires from subjects exposed to, actively infected with, or recovered from COVID-19 were included in the dataset. Overall results and qualifications from the work: How much clinical and demographic metadata was included differed by source and by participant, and the metadata was provided uncurated.

Whole blood was collected in K2EDTA tubes by collaborating institutions according to the institutions' own protocols. For TCRbeta analysis, collaborator samples were shipped as frozen whole blood, as isolated PBMCs, or as DNA extracted from either sample type. TCRbeta CDR3 regions were amplified from genomic DNA using the immunoSEQ Assay, a bias-controlled multiplex PCR. In the authors' own workflow: The number of nucleated cells in each sample was estimated from the amplification of reference gene primers within the assay. To quantify the absolute abundance of each unique TCRbeta CDR3 rearrangement, sequence reads were collapsed and filtered. For each sample, productive Simpson clonality was calculated as the square root of Simpson's diversity index across productive rearrangements. The immuneACCESS repertoire file appears here via TCRdb, limited to in-frame rearrangements. These files lack a portion of the clones; in checked studies, under half of the deficit traces to unresolved V genes, and the cause of the others is not known. V, J and clone size are those of that table, while D and trimming were read from the DNA. The sample yields some 78,000 clones; around 83% were counted once. The top ten clones comprise 3% to 4% of the sample.

The sequenced material came from peripheral blood. The sequence came from a man aged 50-59 years with acute or convalescent COVID-19.

The CDR3 amino acid sequence is: CACTGGSLDIQYF. The DNA sequence is as follows: TGTGCCTGCACAGGGGGAAGTTTGGACATTCAGTACTTC. Recombination linked TRBV28 to TRBJ2-4; 8 middle bases align to TRBD1. CDR1 MDHEN and CDR2 SYDVKM are derived from the germline V gene. The V end gives up 11 bases and the J end 8 bases, leaving 11 bases in the junction not matched to a gene. The CDR3 covers 13 residues, taking in both the cysteine and the phenylalanine. The only DNA kept is the CDR3, 39 bases in frame from the first base. When the CDR3 is completed using the reference TRBV28 and TRBJ2-4 genes on either side, the full variable domain is DVKVTQSSRYLVKRTGEKVFLECVQDMDHENMFWYRQDPGLGLRLIYFSYDVKMKEKGDIPEGYSVSREKKERFSLILESASTNQTSMYLCACTGGSLDIQYFGAGTRLSVL.